Listed below are T cell receptor beta chains from one sample, sequenced in a study of OX40 agonist ivuxolimab in advanced cancers. Assay: immunoSEQ multiplex PCR; the TCRdb copy retains only in-frame clones and omits some. The data contain roughly 60,000 clones, 86% of them singletons. The sample here was CD4+ or CD8+ T cells sorted from blood, taken in a trial of the OX40 agonist ivuxolimab. The receptors here all came from an adult with an advanced solid tumor such as melanoma, head and neck, liver or kidney cancer. Both conserved end residues are part of each CDR3. The D gene is left open where the match is weak. Rows may omit the clone size; those that give it use once, few, many or a size class.

clone_size: -
j_call: TRBJ2-7
d_call: -
v_call: TRBV7-9
cdr3_aa: CASSSMGHEQYF
cdr3_nt: TGTGCCAGCAGCTCCATGGGGCACGAGCAGTACTTC

clone_size: -
j_call: TRBJ1-6
d_call: -
v_call: TRBV6-6
cdr3_aa: CASSSGRSYNSPLHF
cdr3_nt: TGTGCCAGCAGTTCAGGGAGATCCTATAATTCACCCCTCCACTTT

clone_size: -
j_call: TRBJ2-1
d_call: -
v_call: TRBV7-9
cdr3_aa: CASSLLGSEQFF
cdr3_nt: TGTGCCAGCAGCTTACTCGGAAGTGAGCAGTTCTTC

clone_size: -
j_call: TRBJ1-2
d_call: -
v_call: TRBV6-5
cdr3_aa: CASSYDSRANYGYTF
cdr3_nt: TGTGCCAGCAGTTACGACAGCAGGGCAAACTATGGCTACACCTTC

clone_size: few
j_call: TRBJ1-5
d_call: -
v_call: TRBV5-6
cdr3_aa: CASSSGHLQPQHF
cdr3_nt: TGTGCCAGCAGCTCGGGACACCTACAGCCCCAGCATTTT

clone_size: medium-sized
j_call: TRBJ1-6
d_call: TRBD1
v_call: TRBV10-3
cdr3_aa: CAISESTGTGVSPLHF
cdr3_nt: TGTGCCATCAGTGAGTCGACCGGGACAGGAGTTTCACCCCTCCACTTT

clone_size: -
j_call: TRBJ2-3
d_call: -
v_call: TRBV23-1
cdr3_aa: CASSQVPQGQYF
cdr3_nt: TGCGCCAGCAGTCAAGTCCCACAGGGGCAGTATTTT

clone_size: -
j_call: TRBJ2-2
d_call: TRBD1
v_call: TRBV5-6
cdr3_aa: CASSSLGTVGFTGELFF
cdr3_nt: TGTGCCAGCAGCTCCTTGGGGACAGTAGGTTTTACCGGGGAGCTGTTTTTT

clone_size: once
j_call: TRBJ2-7
d_call: TRBD1
v_call: TRBV5-1
cdr3_aa: CASSPGTGRDEQYF
cdr3_nt: TGCGCCAGCAGCCCGGGGACAGGCCGGGACGAGCAGTACTTC

clone_size: -
j_call: TRBJ2-3
d_call: -
v_call: TRBV2
cdr3_aa: CASSENTPRDTQYF
cdr3_nt: TGTGCCAGCAGTGAAAACACACCTAGAGATACGCAGTATTTT

clone_size: -
j_call: TRBJ2-7
d_call: TRBD2
v_call: TRBV19
cdr3_aa: CASSTGTSGGKLYEQYF
cdr3_nt: TGTGCCAGTAGTACAGGGACTAGCGGGGGTAAACTCTACGAGCAGTACTTC

clone_size: -
j_call: TRBJ1-2
d_call: -
v_call: TRBV11-3
cdr3_aa: CASSPDRGYGYTF
cdr3_nt: TGTGCCAGCAGCCCCGACAGAGGATATGGCTACACCTTC

clone_size: -
j_call: TRBJ1-2
d_call: -
v_call: TRBV28
cdr3_aa: CASSLSGYGYTF
cdr3_nt: TGTGCCAGCAGTTTATCCGGCTATGGCTACACCTTC

clone_size: -
j_call: TRBJ2-2
d_call: TRBD2
v_call: TRBV11-3
cdr3_aa: CASSLGTSGGAGELFF
cdr3_nt: TGTGCCAGCAGCTTAGGGACTAGCGGGGGTGCCGGGGAGCTGTTTTTT

clone_size: few
j_call: TRBJ1-3
d_call: -
v_call: TRBV10-3
cdr3_aa: CATDPTGSSGNTIYF
cdr3_nt: TGTGCCACCGACCCGACAGGCAGCTCTGGAAACACCATATATTTT

clone_size: -
j_call: TRBJ1-5
d_call: TRBD1
v_call: TRBV4-1
cdr3_aa: CASSQTGVRGNQPQHF
cdr3_nt: TGCGCCAGCAGCCAGACAGGGGTGAGGGGCAATCAGCCCCAGCATTTT

clone_size: few
j_call: TRBJ1-4
d_call: -
v_call: TRBV21-1
cdr3_aa: CASRGDSGLEKLFF
cdr3_nt: TGTGCCAGCAGAGGGGACAGCGGGTTGGAAAAACTGTTTTTT

clone_size: few
j_call: TRBJ1-3
d_call: -
v_call: TRBV5-1
cdr3_aa: CASSLKTAALSGNTIYF
cdr3_nt: TGCGCCAGCAGCTTAAAGACAGCTGCCCTCTCTGGAAACACCATATATTTT

clone_size: -
j_call: TRBJ2-7
d_call: -
v_call: TRBV5-4
cdr3_aa: CASSLVEKREQYF
cdr3_nt: TGTGCCAGCAGCTTGGTGGAGAAACGGGAGCAGTACTTC

clone_size: -
j_call: TRBJ1-4
d_call: -
v_call: TRBV25-1
cdr3_aa: CASRGDISGGEDEKLFF
cdr3_nt: TGTGCCAGCAGAGGGGACATCAGCGGTGGGGAGGATGAAAAACTGTTTTTT